This T cell receptor (beta chain) was captured by sequencing in a study of T cells in Graves' hyperthyroidism and ophthalmopathy. Diagnoses used clinical symptoms, serum thyroxine and TRAb, thyroid ultrasound and orbital computed tomography. PBMCs were obtained from about 9.9 ml fresh peripheral blood. Study-wide points: Within blood appeared most thyroid clonotypes that had expanded above 0.001.

The table lists this clonotype with many counts. Its antigen remains unidentified. Amplification targeted TCR beta CDR3 regions from RNA transcripts. Carried out on the TCR CDR3, a first-round RT-PCR used the HTBI primer set. In TCRdb, the multiplex PCR reads were re-called with MiXCR into one record per CDR3 protein. The profile shows approximately 380,000 distinct CDR3 sequences, around 18% of them singletons. Germline values: CDR1 MNHNS, CDR2 SASEGT. V lost 0 bases, J lost 5 bases, and 14 bases lay in between. This CDR3 is 15 amino acids long. This receptor was identified in a man aged 18 to 35 with Graves' ophthalmopathy. J is TRBJ2-7 and V is TRBV6-1; tentative D call: TRBD1 (6 bases). Sequencing input: blood. CDR3 sequence reads: CASSEAGRGRDEQYF. The CDR3, as DNA: TGTGCCAGCAGTGAAGCCGGCAGGGGTCGTGACGAGCAGTACTTC.